These 19 T cell receptor beta chains share one sample of origin, sequenced in a study of control samples from healthy donors and cancer patients. The method was immunoSEQ multiplex PCR; TCRdb's version includes in-frame clones alone and lacks a portion of them. This repertoire shows about 190,000 clones, 90% to 95% found once; its top ten account for approximately 1.8%. Specimen: blood. These receptors all come from a man younger than 45 in good health.

This clone has more than one count but fewer than ten. The rearrangement links TRBV5-4 to TRBJ1-2; D is unresolved. Looked up from germline, CDR1 is SGHNT and CDR2 is YYREEE (reference sequence). Trimming took off 5 bases at V and 1 base at J, with 12 bases between the two ends. This CDR3 is 14 amino acids long. The CDR3 sequence is CASRPRNSNYGYTF. The CDR3 DNA reads as TGTGCCAGCAGGCCTCGGAACAGTAACTATGGCTACACCTTC.

V is TRBV14 and J is TRBJ1-5, with unresolved D. CDR3 length: 17 amino acids. The V end was cut by 1 base, the J end by 0 bases, with 13 bases between. Germline CDR1 is SGHDN and CDR2 is FVKESK. The CDR3 here is CASSQVATPYSNQPQHF. CDR3 in DNA: TGTGCCAGCAGCCAAGTTGCGACACCTTATAGCAATCAGCCCCAGCATTTT.

The V gene is TRBV2, the J gene TRBJ1-3, with a tentative D call TRBD1 (6 bases). This CDR3 spans 16 amino acids. V lost 8 bases to trimming and J lost 0 bases, with 17 bases between them. The V gene's germline CDR1 is SNHLY and CDR2 FYNNEI. CDR3 sequence reads: CASGQGSPGSGNTIYF. The DNA of the CDR3 is TGTGCCAGCGGGCAGGGGTCCCCAGGCTCTGGAAACACCATATATTTT.

V gene TRBV19 combines with J gene TRBJ2-1, with D possibly being TRBD2 (6 bases). V lost 10 bases to trimming and J lost 4 bases, with 14 bases between them. CDR3 length equals 13 residues. Germline CDR1 and CDR2: LNHDA and SQIVND (reference sequence). CDR3 bases: TGTGCCATATCTAGGGCGGGGTACAATGAGCAGTTCTTC. It is translated as CAISRAGYNEQFF.

The chain employs TRBV5-6 and TRBJ1-1, with 8 bases identical to TRBD1. V gave up 6 bases and J gave up 7 bases; unmatched junction bases: 8. Germline V gives CDR1 SGHDT, CDR2 YYEEEE. The CDR3 spans 13 residues. CDR3 loop: CASTKGQGFEAFF. The CDR3 region has the DNA TGTGCCAGCACCAAAGGACAGGGCTTTGAAGCTTTCTTT.

The chain recombines TRBV6-5 with TRBJ2-1; 7 bases fit TRBD2. Germline CDR1 MNHEY, CDR2 SVGAGI. The length of the CDR3 is 14 residues. With V trimmed by 9 bases and J by 3 bases, 8 bases remained unmatched. The CDR3 spells CASSEVAGYNEQFF. The CDR3 bases are TGTGCCAGTTCGGAGGTAGCGGGCTACAATGAGCAGTTCTTC.

This chain connects TRBV24-1 to TRBJ1-2; 7 bases align to TRBD1. V trimming: 3 bases; J trimming: 7 bases; junction bases outside the gene matches: 10. Germline V lookup: CDR1 KGHDR, CDR2 SFDVKD. This CDR3 is built from 15 residues. DNA for the CDR3: TGTGCCACCAGTGATGCACCGACAGGGACGGGTGGCTACACCTTC. As protein: CATSDAPTGTGGYTF.

The chain employs TRBV7-9 and TRBJ2-1; no clear D gene. CDR3 length equals 11 residues. Germline CDR1 and CDR2: SEHNR and FQNEAQ (reference sequence). Trimming removed 5 bases from V and 3 bases from J, with 2 bases in between. The CDR3 coding sequence is TGTGCCAGCAGCAACTACAATGAGCAGTTCTTC. This encodes CASSNYNEQFF.

The chain uses TRBV19 and TRBJ2-7, with TRBD2 as a possible D gene (5 bases). The CDR3 length is 17 residues. V was clipped by 3 bases and J by 9 bases, with 27 bases between them. The germline V gene encodes CDR1 LNHDA and CDR2 SQIVND (reference sequence). CDR3 region: CASSISRIEGKFIGQYF. For the CDR3, the DNA is TGTGCCAGTAGTATTTCCCGCATAGAGGGAAAGTTTATAGGGCAGTACTTC.

The V and J genes are TRBV6-5 and TRBJ1-5; 7 bases match TRBD1. The germline gives CDR1 MNHEY, CDR2 SVGAGI. The V segment lost 4 bases and the J segment 4 bases; nucleotides outside the gene matches: 7. This CDR3 spans 15 amino acids. The CDR3 coding sequence is TGTGCCAGCAGTTTCAACAGGGGCGATAATCAGCCCCAGCATTTT. It specifies CASSFNRGDNQPQHF.

The genes are TRBV19 and TRBJ1-5, with D uncertain. CDR3 length equals 17 residues. Germline CDR1 reads LNHDA; CDR2 reads SQIVND (reference sequence). V gave up 10 bases and J gave up 2 bases, with 24 bases separating them. The CDR3 DNA sequence: TGTGCCACCCCAAACCGAGAGCGGGAAAGGGGCAATCAGCCCCAGCATTTT. Encoded protein: CATPNRERERGNQPQHF.

This chain links TRBV27 with TRBJ1-1; no clear D. Germline V lookup: CDR1 MNHEY, CDR2 SMNVEV (reference sequence). The V end was cut by 7 bases, the J end by 4 bases, with 16 bases between. This CDR3 is 14 amino acids long. The CDR3 nucleotides read TGTGCCAGCAAGGGCCTAGGCTCGGGCACTGAAGCTTTCTTT. Protein product: CASKGLGSGTEAFF.

V gene TRBV4-1 combines with J gene TRBJ2-3, with 7 bases identical to TRBD1. CDR3 length: 15 residues. V trimming: 1 base; J trimming: 2 bases; junction bases outside the gene matches: 3. Germline loops: CDR1 MGHRA, CDR2 YSYEKL. This CDR3 reads CASSQGTGFTDTQYF. For the CDR3, the DNA is TGCGCCAGCAGCCAAGGGACAGGATTCACAGATACGCAGTATTTT.

The chain employs TRBV27 and TRBJ1-1, with D maybe TRBD1 (5 bases). V lost 6 bases and J 0 bases, leaving 14 bases between the germline ends. Germline V lookup: CDR1 MNHEY, CDR2 SMNVEV (reference sequence). This CDR3 spans 15 amino acids. The CDR3 DNA follows: TGTGCCAGCAGATGGGACGGAAACATGAACACTGAAGCTTTCTTT. It is translated as CASRWDGNMNTEAFF.

This clone appeared a single time. This chain joins TRBV6-1 and TRBJ2-1, with D perhaps TRBD2 (7 bases). The V gene lost 3 bases and the J gene lost 7 bases, with 13 bases spanning the gap. This CDR3 has 14 amino acids. Germline CDR1 and CDR2: MNHNS and SASEGT. The CDR3 DNA is TGTGCCAGCAGTGAGGGGGGGGCGAGGAATGAGCAGTTCTTC. Protein product: CASSEGGARNEQFF.

V usage is TRBV19 and J usage is TRBJ2-1; maybe TRBD2 (6 bases). Deletions cut 3 bases from V and 0 bases from J, with 12 bases between. The CDR3 has 16 amino acids. Germline V CDR1 and CDR2: LNHDA, SQIVND (reference sequence). This CDR3 reads CASSIPRLGSYNEQFF. DNA for the CDR3: TGTGCCAGTAGTATTCCGCGACTAGGCTCCTACAATGAGCAGTTCTTC.

V is TRBV11-2 and J is TRBJ2-3; D might be TRBD1 (5 bases). V lost 5 bases to trimming and J lost 8 bases, with 14 bases between them. Per germline, CDR1 SGHAT and CDR2 FQNNGV. CDR3 size: 13 residues. The CDR3 DNA reads TGTGCCAGCAGCCTACAGGTCCAGGGTACGCAGTATTTT. Protein sequence: CASSLQVQGTQYF.

The CDR3 coding sequence is TGTGCCACCAGTGATCGGACAGCGATAGGAGGCTACACCTTC. It specifies CATSDRTAIGGYTF. This chain joins TRBV24-1 and TRBJ1-2, with TRBD1 as a possible D gene (6 bases). V lost 3 bases to trimming and J lost 8 bases, with 15 bases between them. The CDR3 is 14 amino acids. The germline gives CDR1 KGHDR, CDR2 SFDVKD.

Comment on this clone: The same CDR3 can be traced to other DNA sequences in this sample. The chain combines TRBV27 with TRBJ1-6; D call uncertain. CDR3 size: 12 residues. Trimming took off 6 bases at V and 3 bases at J, with 3 bases between the two ends. Looked up from germline, CDR1 is MNHEY and CDR2 is SMNVEV (reference sequence). CDR3 region: CASRLYNSPLHF. DNA for the CDR3: TGTGCCAGCAGGCTCTATAATTCACCCCTCCACTTT.